This TCR beta chain is drawn from a study of human T cells and chemical hapten exposure. Looking at the study overall: Recorded diagnoses among the mostly female patients were alopecia areata, totalis or universalis.

This clonotype was seen a few times. The library attached unique molecular identifiers to individual cDNA molecules. Each CDR3 protein is one row after TCRdb ran MiXCR on the RACE reads. The sample yields 65,000 to 90,000 distinct CDR3 sequences, about 6.6% seen once. Time point given: patch test 2, 6 weeks after DPC sensitization. Described treatment: therapeutic diphenylcyclopropenone sensitization with weekly scalp DPC. Germline V lookup: CDR1 SGHTA, CDR2 FQGNSA. Between the trimmed V and J ends, which lost 5 bases and 6 bases, there was a span of 12 bases. The CDR3 consists of 13 residues. The sequenced sample was whole blood, obtained in connection with sensitization to the hapten diphenylcyclopropenone (DPC). This chain links TRBV7-2 with TRBJ2-3; unclear D gene. The sequence was collected from a woman aged 25-40 years with alopecia areata. Some clones in this sample may be carry-over from other donors' samples. The CDR3, as DNA: TGTGCCAGCAGCCACCCCCTTTCGGATACGCAGTATTTT. This gives the protein CASSHPLSDTQYF.